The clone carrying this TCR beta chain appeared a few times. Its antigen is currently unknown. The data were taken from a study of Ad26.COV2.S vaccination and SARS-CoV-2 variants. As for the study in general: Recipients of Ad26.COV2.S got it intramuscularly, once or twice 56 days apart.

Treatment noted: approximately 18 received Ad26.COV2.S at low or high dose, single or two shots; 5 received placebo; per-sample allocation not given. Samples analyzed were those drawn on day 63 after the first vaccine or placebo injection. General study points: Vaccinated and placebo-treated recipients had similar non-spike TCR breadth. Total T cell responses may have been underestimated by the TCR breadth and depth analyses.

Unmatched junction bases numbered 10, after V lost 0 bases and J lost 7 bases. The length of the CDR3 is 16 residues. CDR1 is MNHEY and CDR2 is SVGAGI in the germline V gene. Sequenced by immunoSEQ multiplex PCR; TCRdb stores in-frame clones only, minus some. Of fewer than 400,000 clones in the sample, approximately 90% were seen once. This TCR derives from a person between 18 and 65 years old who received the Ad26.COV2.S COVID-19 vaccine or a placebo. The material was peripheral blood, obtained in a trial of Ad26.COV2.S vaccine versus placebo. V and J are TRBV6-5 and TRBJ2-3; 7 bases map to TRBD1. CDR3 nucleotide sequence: TGTGCCAGCAGTTACTCGCCGGGACAGACAAGTAATACGCAGTATTTT. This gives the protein CASSYSPGQTSNTQYF.